Listed here is a single T cell receptor (beta chain). Antigen specificity is unknown. This sample is part of a study of vaccination and CD4 T cells after COVID-19. Turning to the study itself: Timing of post-vaccine sample collection was a median approximately 79 days after dose two, with a range of 14 to 241. As control conditions, cultures were given either a CEFX pool serving as positive control, an HIV-1 Nef pool, or no peptide at all.

V dropped 0 bases and J dropped 5 bases, with 8 bases sitting between them. The germline V gene has CDR1 DFQATT and CDR2 SNEGSKA (reference sequence). The CDR3 consists of 12 residues. Cultured CD4+ T-cell DNA underwent Oncomine TCR Beta short-read sequencing. TCRdb independently ran MiXCR on the PCR reads; one entry per CDR3 protein. The sample lists about 5,400 distinct CDR3 sequences, 30% to 35% occurring once. Treatment in this sample: approximately 9-day PBMC culture with coronavirus spike peptide pools or control peptides (ViraFEST assay). Sequencing was performed on CD4+ T cells from blood, cultured in vitro, taken after SARS-CoV-2 vaccination. The origin of this receptor is a human donor who had recovered from COVID-19. The V call is TRBV20-1, the J call TRBJ2-7, with TRBD1 as a possible D gene (5 bases). CDR3 nucleotide sequence: TGCAGTGCTAGAGATCAGGGTGACGAGCAGTACTTC. It encodes CSARDQGDEQYF.